Below are 15 T cell receptor beta chains sequenced from a single sample in a study of shared clonotypes between healthy human individuals. Libraries were prepared by immunoSEQ multiplex PCR; TCRdb keeps only in-frame clonotypes and omits some of them. The table includes 950,000 to 1,300,000 clones, around 76% detected once. The sequenced material came from memory CD4+ T cells sorted from blood. Subset meaning: CD45RA-negative fraction. Receptors were obtained from a man younger than 35 in good health.

This clone came up a few times. This chain links TRBV2 with TRBJ1-5; D possibly corresponds to TRBD1 (5 bases). Germline V gene lookup returns CDR1 SNHLY and CDR2 FYNNEI. V was clipped by 5 bases and J by 0 bases, with 17 bases between them. This CDR3 spans 17 amino acids. For the CDR3, the DNA is TGTGCCAGCAGTAGCCAGCGTTTGGGGCTTAGCAATCAGCCCCAGCATTTT. This translates into CASSSQRLGLSNQPQHF.

V gene TRBV5-1 combines with J gene TRBJ2-5; D possibly uses TRBD1 or TRBD2 (5 bases each). The germline V gene has CDR1 SGHRS and CDR2 YFSETQ. This CDR3 has 14 residues. V lost 4 bases to trimming and J lost 2 bases, with 12 bases between them. The CDR3 is CASSRDPQQETQYF. For the CDR3, the DNA is TGCGCCAGCAGCCGGGACCCTCAGCAAGAGACCCAGTACTTC. Supplemented by reference TRBV5-1 and TRBJ2-5, the full variable domain reads KAGVTQTPRYLIKTRGQQVTLSCSPISGHRSVSWYQQTPGQGLQFLFEYFSETQRNKGNFPGRFSGRQFSNSRSEMNVSTLELGDSALYLCASSRDPQQETQYFGPGTRLLVL.

This chain links TRBV7-3 with TRBJ2-3; the D gene could be TRBD1 or TRBD2 (5 bases each). Trimming cost V 2 bases and J 4 bases, with 10 bases left between them. Germline assignment: CDR1 SGHTA and CDR2 FQGTGA. The CDR3 extends over 14 amino acids. CDR3 sequence: CASSLSRGPDTQYF. The CDR3, as DNA: TGTGCCAGCAGCTTATCGAGGGGTCCAGATACGCAGTATTTT.

The V gene is TRBV30, the J gene TRBJ2-1, with TRBD2 as a possible D gene (5 bases). V lost 6 bases and J lost 0, with 15 bases in between. This CDR3 region has 15 residues. Per the germline V gene, CDR1 is GTSNPN and CDR2 is SVGIG (reference sequence). CDR3 coding DNA: TGTGCCTGCACTTCAGGACTGTTCTCCTACAATGAGCAGTTCTTC. Protein sequence: CACTSGLFSYNEQFF.

This clone was counted at least ten times. V usage is TRBV7-3 and J usage is TRBJ2-3, with a possible D match to TRBD2 (7 bases). Trimming removed 5 bases from V and 4 bases from J, with 16 bases in between. The CDR3 is 15 amino acids. CDR1 SGHTA and CDR2 FQGTGA come from the germline V gene. CDR3 residues: CASSPLRGGADTQYF. The CDR3 region has the DNA TGTGCCAGCAGCCCTCTTAGGGGGGGCGCAGATACGCAGTATTTT.

The chain uses TRBV29-1 and TRBJ2-5; 14 nucleotides match TRBD2. Germline V gene data show CDR1 as SQVTM and CDR2 as ANQGSEA. The CDR3 is 15 residues long. Trimming cost V 3 bases and J 7 bases; bases outside gene matches: 7. The CDR3 protein is CSVDRLAGGRGTQYF. CDR3 bases: TGCAGCGTTGACCGACTAGCGGGAGGGCGTGGGACCCAGTACTTC.

The rearrangement joins TRBV2 to TRBJ2-7, with 7 bases that match TRBD2. The CDR3 spans 13 residues. Looked up from germline, CDR1 is SNHLY and CDR2 is FYNNEI. V lost 7 bases, J lost 4 bases, and 7 bases stayed unmatched. CDR3: CASNPVGGYEQYF. In nucleotides, the CDR3 is TGTGCCAGCAATCCAGTCGGGGGGTACGAGCAGTACTTC.

The CDR3 here is CASSPGPLYSYEQYF. Written as DNA, the CDR3 is TGTGCCAGCAGTCCGGGACCCCTGTATTCCTACGAGCAGTACTTC. The chain couples TRBV2 to TRBJ2-7, with D perhaps assigned TRBD1 or TRBD2 (5 bases each). Germline loops: CDR1 SNHLY, CDR2 FYNNEI. This CDR3 is 15 amino acids long. The V gene lost 5 bases and the J gene lost 1 base, with 15 bases spanning the gap.

This clone has more than one count but fewer than ten. The CDR3, as DNA: TGTGCCTGGAGTCCTGGAGACGCTCAGGCGCAGTTCTTC. Translating it yields CAWSPGDAQAQFF. The chain joins TRBV30 to TRBJ2-1; D is unresolved. V dropped 2 bases and J dropped 12 bases, with 17 bases sitting between them. The CDR3 is 13 amino acids. CDR1 and CDR2 from the germline V gene are GTSNPN and SVGIG (reference sequence). The full variable domain, in which reference TRBV30 and TRBJ2-1 provide the parts outside the CDR3, is SQTIHQWPATLVQPVGSPLSLECTVEGTSNPNLYWYRQAAGRGLQLLFYSVGIGQISSEVPQNLSASRPQDRQFILSSKKLLLSDSGFYLCAWSPGDAQAQFFGPGTRLTVL.

The sample holds a few counts of this clone. This chain joins TRBV5-6 and TRBJ1-2; D not certain. Germline V gene sequence: CDR1 SGHDT, CDR2 YYEEEE. V lost 4 bases and J lost 7, with 11 bases in between. The CDR3 is made up of 12 amino acids. CDR3 sequence: CASSVRLGGYTF. The CDR3 nucleotides read TGTGCCAGCAGCGTGAGATTAGGTGGCTACACCTTC.

This clone was counted once. The chain carries TRBV5-6 and TRBJ1-1; 9 bases map to TRBD1. The length of the CDR3 is 16 residues. Germline V gene data show CDR1 as SGHDT and CDR2 as YYEEEE. V lost 4 bases to trimming and J lost 7 bases; unmatched junction nucleotides: 14. The CDR3 loop is CASSPRDRVITSEAFF. In DNA, the CDR3 is TGTGCCAGCAGCCCGCGGGACAGGGTTATTACCAGTGAAGCTTTCTTT.

This sequence joins TRBV7-2 and TRBJ2-7, with TRBD2 matching 10 bases. Germline trimming cut 1 base from V and 3 bases from J; bases unmatched to any gene: 9. Germline-derived CDR1 and CDR2 are SGHTA and FQGNSA. This CDR3 comprises 17 residues. The CDR3 here is CASSLVPSGSRGYEQYF. In DNA, the CDR3 is TGTGCCAGCAGCTTAGTTCCTAGCGGGAGCAGGGGCTACGAGCAGTACTTC.

The gene calls are TRBV27 and TRBJ1-2; a weak D match, TRBD1 (5 bases). Trimming left V 6 bases short and J 3 bases short, with 14 bases between. The CDR3 sequence is 14 residues long. The germline gives CDR1 MNHEY, CDR2 SMNVEV (reference sequence). The chain's CDR3 is CASRGGALDYGYTF. The CDR3 region has the DNA TGTGCCAGCAGGGGAGGGGCTCTGGACTATGGCTACACCTTC.

This clone was detected a few times. The CDR3 does not close with the conserved phenylalanine or tryptophan, likely indicating a read error. The limits of the CDR3 on the DNA are not certain, so only TCRdb's listed CDR3 is given. The chain couples TRBV11-2 to TRBJ2-3; TRBD2, the table's D call, was not compared with the DNA. Germline CDR1 is SGHAT and CDR2 is FQNNGV. The CDR3 contains 9 residues when both ends are counted. CDR3 region: CASGVPRYP.

As for this clone: The sample holds other DNA sequences that translate to the same CDR3. The chain uses TRBV10-3 and TRBJ1-5; D ambiguous. The CDR3 spans 13 residues. Per the germline V gene, CDR1 is ENHRY and CDR2 is SYGVKD. Trimming removed 2 bases from V and 4 bases from J, with 6 bases in between. CDR3 sequence (DNA): TGTGCCATCAGTGAGCCCTCAAATCAGCCCCAGCATTTT. Its protein is CAISEPSNQPQHF.